A selection of T cell receptor beta chains follows, all from one sample in a study of beta chain features in type 1 diabetes. Sequencing was performed with immunoSEQ multiplex PCR; in TCRdb, only in-frame clones are kept and a portion is missing. The table lists tens of thousands of clones, about 63% of them singletons, with 1.1% in the top ten. The sample was stem cell memory CD4+ T cells from blood. These receptors originate from a middle-aged woman with type 1 diabetes. The CDR3 runs from the conserved cysteine through the conserved F or W. The D gene is left open where the match is weak. Clone size, where shown, is once, few, many, or a class for clones that have expanded.

TGTGCCAGCAGCTTAGGTCAGGCTTTGGGTAAATACGAGCAGTACTTC CASSLGQALGKYEQYF . TRBJ2-7 TRBV7-2 .
TGTGCCAGCAGCCTCTACCCTACGGGGGGGGGTACCAATGAGCAGTTCTTC CASSLYPTGGGTNEQFF TRBD2 TRBJ2-1 TRBV7-9 .
TGTGCCAGCAGTTTAAGGCGGGAGCTACTCGGGGAGCTGTTTTTT CASSLRRELLGELFF TRBD2 TRBJ2-2 TRBV28 .
TGTGCCAGCAGTTACTCGCGTCAAGTGAACACTGAAGCTTTCTTT CASSYSRQVNTEAFF . TRBJ1-1 TRBV6-5 .
TGTGCCAGCAGATCAGCGAACACCGGGGAGCTGTTTTTT CASRSANTGELFF . TRBJ2-2 TRBV7-2 few
TGTGCCAGCAGCTTAGCGACTGGCTTGAGCAATCAGCCCCAGCATTTT CASSLATGLSNQPQHF . TRBJ1-5 TRBV7-9 few
TGCGCCAGCAGCTTCGGGGACTGGAAACTTTACAATGAGCAGTTCTTC CASSFGDWKLYNEQFF . TRBJ2-1 TRBV5-1 .
TGTGCCAGTAGTATAGCTAGGTCAGCTAGCACAGATACGCAGTATTTT CASSIARSASTDTQYF . TRBJ2-3 TRBV19 .
TGTGCCAGCAGTGAGGGGCAGAGCAATCAGCCCCAGCATTTT CASSEGQSNQPQHF . TRBJ1-5 TRBV6-1 .
TGCGCCAGCAGCTTGGGTAGTGCTAACTATGGCTACACCTTC CASSLGSANYGYTF . TRBJ1-2 TRBV5-1 .
TGTGCCAGCAGCCCTGGGAATAGCGGGAGCGGGGATACGCAGTATTTT CASSPGNSGSGDTQYF TRBD2 TRBJ2-3 TRBV5-5 .
TGTGCCAGCAGCTTTCGCGGGACCACAACTAGCACAGATACGCAGTATTTT CASSFRGTTTSTDTQYF . TRBJ2-3 TRBV7-2 .
TGTGCCAGCAGCGTAGTAGGGGGCGAAGCTTTCTTT CASSVVGGEAFF TRBD1 TRBJ1-1 TRBV7-3 .
TGTGCCAGCAGTGAGGACAGGGCTGGCCAGCCCCAGCATTTT CASSEDRAGQPQHF TRBD1 TRBJ1-5 TRBV2 .
TGTGCCAGCAGCTCCCCGACAGGGGTTTCTGGGGCCAACGTCCTGACTTTC CASSSPTGVSGANVLTF TRBD1 TRBJ2-6 TRBV5-4 .
TGTGCCAGTAGTATGGGCTCCGGAAGCACAGATACGCAGTATTTT CASSMGSGSTDTQYF . TRBJ2-3 TRBV19 .
TGTGCCAGCAGCTTAACAGGGACGGACATTCAGTACTTC CASSLTGTDIQYF . TRBJ2-4 TRBV5-6 .
TGCAGCGTTGGTGGGGAGGCAGGGGGCGGAAGGGAAGGAAAACTGTTTTTT CSVGGEAGGGREGKLFF TRBD1 TRBJ1-4 TRBV29-1 .
TGTGCCAGCAGTCCCTGGAAGGAGGGAACGGGTGAAAAACTGTTTTTT CASSPWKEGTGEKLFF . TRBJ1-4 TRBV28 .
TGTGCCAGCAGTTCCACAGGGACCTACGAGCAGTACTTC CASSSTGTYEQYF . TRBJ2-7 TRBV6-5 .
TGTGCCAGCAGCTTCACGACTAGCGGGAGAACCCACTACAATGAGCAGTTCTTC CASSFTTSGRTHYNEQFF TRBD2 TRBJ2-1 TRBV7-2 once
TGTGCCAGCAGCCGGACACCCAACACTGAAGCTTTCTTT CASSRTPNTEAFF . TRBJ1-1 TRBV7-2 .
TGCGCCAGCAGCTTGGACAGGTTGGGCTACACCTTC CASSLDRLGYTF . TRBJ1-2 TRBV5-1 few
TGTGCCAGCAGTGTCCGGGACAGGGGTTTACAGCCCCAGCATTTT CASSVRDRGLQPQHF TRBD1 TRBJ1-5 TRBV28 .
TGTGCCAGTAGTATAAGGACAGACCACGAGCAGTACTTC CASSIRTDHEQYF . TRBJ2-7 TRBV19 .
TGTGCCAGCAGCTTGTTTATGGGACAAGAGTTTGGTGGTGACTATGGCTACACCTTC CASSLFMGQEFGGDYGYTF . TRBJ1-2 TRBV5-6 .
TGTGCCAGCAGTTACTCCTGGGGGGGCGGCAATGAGCAGTTCTTC CASSYSWGGGNEQFF . TRBJ2-1 TRBV6-5 few
TGTGCCAGCAGTTACTCGGAGGAGCAGTACTTC CASSYSEEQYF . TRBJ2-7 TRBV6-6 .
TGTGCCAGCAGTGGACGACAGGGTCCGAATTCACCCCTCCACTTT CASSGRQGPNSPLHF TRBD1 TRBJ1-6 TRBV6-5 .
TGTGCCAGTAGTATCCCAGGGTGGAACACTGAAGCTTTCTTT CASSIPGWNTEAFF . TRBJ1-1 TRBV19 .
TGTGCCAGCTCACCTGGGACAGACGCTAACTATGGCTACACCTTC CASSPGTDANYGYTF TRBD1 TRBJ1-2 TRBV18 .
TGTGCCAGCAGCTCCACGGGGGAAGGAGAGACCCAGTACTTC CASSSTGEGETQYF . TRBJ2-5 TRBV7-2 .
TGTGCCAGCAGTCAACAGGGACCCTACGAGCAGTACTTC CASSQQGPYEQYF . TRBJ2-7 TRBV2 .
TGTGCCACCAGCCACCGCGGGGCCGGGACCCTAAATGAGCAGTTCTTC CATSHRGAGTLNEQFF . TRBJ2-1 TRBV15 .
TGCGCCAGCAGCCGCGGCCAGACAGGGTCGTACGAGCAGTACTTC CASSRGQTGSYEQYF TRBD1 TRBJ2-7 TRBV5-4 few
TGTGCCAGCGGAGGACCGACCCATAGGGACGAGCAGTACTTC CASGGPTHRDEQYF . TRBJ2-7 TRBV6-5 .
TGTGCCAGCAGTGAGTCGACTAGCACAGATACGCAGTATTTT CASSESTSTDTQYF . TRBJ2-3 TRBV2 .
TGTGCCAGCAGTCGACAGTTCCCCTACGAGCAGTACTTC CASSRQFPYEQYF . TRBJ2-7 TRBV6-5 .
TGTGCCAGCAGACCTGACAGCTACCAAGAGACCCAGTACTTC CASRPDSYQETQYF . TRBJ2-5 TRBV5-4 .
TGTGCCAGCAGGGCGGGACCTGGTGGGCAGTACTTC CASRAGPGGQYF . TRBJ2-7 TRBV27 once
TGTGCCAGCAGCTCTGGCCATTCAGGTAACAGGGGGAGCTCCTACGAGCAGTACTTC CASSSGHSGNRGSSYEQYF TRBD1 TRBJ2-7 TRBV5-5 .